The T cell receptor beta chain described here comes from a study of a mutant IDH1 vaccine in newly diagnosed glioma. Overall study: Sex among treated patients split around 62% male, about 40% female; mean age was approximately 40 years. Radiotherapy, temozolomide, or both had been given previously, and both were given to most. Regarding the study as a whole: Pseudoprogression appeared independent of alterations in top peripheral clonotypes.

The data were produced by immunoSEQ multiplex PCR, yet TCRdb's version contains in-frame clones alone and is incomplete. The repertoire holds some 68,000 clones, with 70% to 80% as singletons. Remarks on this clone: Its antigen is as yet unknown.

This CDR3 is 17 amino acids long. With 4 bases clipped from V and 5 bases from J, the junction kept 8 bases outside the gene matches. CDR1 is MNHEY, CDR2 SMNVEV, per germline (reference sequence). Documented time point: baseline, week 1 (first vaccination visit). The treatment denotes: pre-vaccination baseline after standard-of-care therapy. Those who donated had recent WHO grade 3 or 4 IDH1-mutant, ATRX-lost astrocytomas. The chain combines TRBV27 with TRBJ2-2, with 12 bases matching TRBD1. Material: PBMCs, obtained from a glioma patient treated with radiotherapy, temozolomide or both. The receptor was isolated from a middle-aged man with glioma. The CDR3: CASSSRDRGLYTGELFF. In DNA, the CDR3 is TGTGCCAGCAGTTCCCGGGACAGGGGGCTTTATACCGGGGAGCTGTTTTTT.